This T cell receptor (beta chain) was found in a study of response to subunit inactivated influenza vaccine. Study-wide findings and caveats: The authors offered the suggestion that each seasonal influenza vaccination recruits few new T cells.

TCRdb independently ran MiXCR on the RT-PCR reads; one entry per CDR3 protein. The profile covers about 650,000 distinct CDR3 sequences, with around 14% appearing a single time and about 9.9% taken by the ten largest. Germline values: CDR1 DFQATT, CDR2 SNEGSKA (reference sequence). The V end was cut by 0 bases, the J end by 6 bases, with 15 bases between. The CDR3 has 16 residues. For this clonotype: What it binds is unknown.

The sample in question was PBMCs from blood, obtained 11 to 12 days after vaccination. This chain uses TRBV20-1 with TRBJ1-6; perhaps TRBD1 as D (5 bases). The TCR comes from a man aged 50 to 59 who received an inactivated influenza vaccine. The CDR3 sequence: CSARDTRRGSNSPLHF. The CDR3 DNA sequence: TGCAGTGCTAGAGATACGCGAAGGGGTAGTAATTCACCCCTCCACTTT.